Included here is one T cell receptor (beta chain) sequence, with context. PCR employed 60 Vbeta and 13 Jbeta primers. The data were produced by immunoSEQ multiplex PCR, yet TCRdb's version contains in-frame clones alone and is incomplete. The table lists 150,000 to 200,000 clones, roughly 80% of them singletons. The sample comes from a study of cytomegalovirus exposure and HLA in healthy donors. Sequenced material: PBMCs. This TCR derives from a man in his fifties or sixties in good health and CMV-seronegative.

DNA for the CDR3: TGTGCCAGCAAAGGACAGGGGGGTCTCTCGGGAGGCTACACCTTC. Protein sequence: CASKGQGGLSGGYTF. The gene calls are TRBV6-1 and TRBJ1-2, with 10 positions matching TRBD1. Germline CDR1 reads MNHNS; CDR2 reads SASEGT. This CDR3 comprises 15 residues. J gave up 8 bases and V 7 bases, and 13 bases lay outside the gene matches.